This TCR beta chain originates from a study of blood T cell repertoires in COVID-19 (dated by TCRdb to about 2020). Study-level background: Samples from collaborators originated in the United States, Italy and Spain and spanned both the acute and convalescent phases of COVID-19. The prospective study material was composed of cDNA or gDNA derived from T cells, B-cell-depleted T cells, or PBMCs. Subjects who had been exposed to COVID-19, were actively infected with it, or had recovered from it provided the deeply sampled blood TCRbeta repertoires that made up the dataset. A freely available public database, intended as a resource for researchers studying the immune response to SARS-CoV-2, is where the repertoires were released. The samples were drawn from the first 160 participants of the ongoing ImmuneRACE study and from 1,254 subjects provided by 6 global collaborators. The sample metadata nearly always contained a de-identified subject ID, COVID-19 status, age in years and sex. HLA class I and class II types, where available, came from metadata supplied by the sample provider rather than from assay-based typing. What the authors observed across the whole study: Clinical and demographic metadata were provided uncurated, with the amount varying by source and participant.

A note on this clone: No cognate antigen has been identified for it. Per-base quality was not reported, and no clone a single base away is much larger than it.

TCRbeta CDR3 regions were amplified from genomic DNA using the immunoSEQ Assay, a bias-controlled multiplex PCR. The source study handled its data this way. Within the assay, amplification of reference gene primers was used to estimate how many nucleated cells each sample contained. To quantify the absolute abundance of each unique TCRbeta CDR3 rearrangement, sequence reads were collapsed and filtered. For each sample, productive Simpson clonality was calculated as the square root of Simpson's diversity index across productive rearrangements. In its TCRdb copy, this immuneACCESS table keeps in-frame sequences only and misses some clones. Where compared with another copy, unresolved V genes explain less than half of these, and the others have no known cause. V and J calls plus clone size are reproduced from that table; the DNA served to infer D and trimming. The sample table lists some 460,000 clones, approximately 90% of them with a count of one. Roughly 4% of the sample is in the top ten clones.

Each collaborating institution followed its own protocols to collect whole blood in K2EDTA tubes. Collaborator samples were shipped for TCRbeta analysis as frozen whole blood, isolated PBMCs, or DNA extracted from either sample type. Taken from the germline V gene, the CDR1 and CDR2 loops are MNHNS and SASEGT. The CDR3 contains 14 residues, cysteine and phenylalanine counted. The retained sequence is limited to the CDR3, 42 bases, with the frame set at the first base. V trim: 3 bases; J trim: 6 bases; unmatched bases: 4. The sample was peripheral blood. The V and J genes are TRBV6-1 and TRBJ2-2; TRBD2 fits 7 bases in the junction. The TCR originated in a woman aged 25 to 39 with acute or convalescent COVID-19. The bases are TGTGCCAGCAGTGAGTTTCGGGGGGCCGGGGAGCTGTTTTTT. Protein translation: CASSEFRGAGELFF.